This TCR beta chain was retrieved from a study of T-cell reconstitution after alpha-beta-depleted transplantation in children. Molecular barcoding with unique molecular identifiers was used for the TCRbeta library. TCRdb passed the PCR reads through MiXCR, listing each CDR3 protein once. The profile shows roughly 190,000 distinct CDR3 sequences, more than 12% of them singletons. Trimming left V 5 bases short and J 7 bases short, with 9 bases between. Germline assignment: CDR1 MNHNS and CDR2 SASEGT. This CDR3 has 12 residues. This clonotype was picked up many times. Material: PBMCs from the stem cell graft donor, obtained from the stem cell graft. The clonotype was recovered from a human donor who donated a stem cell graft to a child with acute lymphoblastic leukemia. This chain connects TRBV6-1 to TRBJ2-4, with no clear D. The CDR3 loop reads CASSTAGNIQYF. CDR3 DNA sequence: TGTGCCAGCAGTACAGCCGGGAACATTCAGTACTTC.